This T cell receptor beta chain comes out of a study of blood T cell repertoires in COVID-19. Trimming shortened V by 8 bases and J by 6 bases, and 20 bases separated the two germline ends. Germline CDR1 is SNHLY and CDR2 is FYNNEI. This CDR3 spans 15 amino acids. Clones were read by immunoSEQ multiplex PCR, and TCRdb kept only the in-frame ones, dropping some. In the table there are more than 95,000 clones, around four fifths of which are singletons. This clonotype originated in a human donor in a cohort sampled during active COVID-19. Material for sequencing was peripheral blood. The chain employs TRBV2 and TRBJ2-1, with D maybe TRBD2 (7 bases). CDR3 coding DNA: TGTGCCAGCCCACCGGGCGGGGGCCAAAGCAATGAGCAGTTCTTC. Its protein is CASPPGGGQSNEQFF.